This T cell receptor beta chain was obtained from a study of patients and donors after allogeneic stem cell transplantation. The germline V and J ends were trimmed by 5 bases and 4 bases, with 14 bases remaining between them. The CDR3 covers 14 residues. CDR1 SGHTA and CDR2 FQGNSA come from the germline V gene. TCRdb called the RT-PCR reads again in MiXCR, with one record for every CDR3 protein. The sample holds about 74,000 distinct CDR3 sequences, about a quarter seen once. The sample holds many counts of this clonotype. The origin of this receptor is a human donor who was either an allogeneic HSCT recipient or a stem cell or donor lymphocyte infusion donor (not recorded which). It is not recorded whose cells these are; they may come from a transplant donor. The chain employs TRBV7-2 and TRBJ1-2, with D maybe TRBD1 (5 bases). The sample taken for sequencing was blood, either unsorted or a sorted T cell fraction (not recorded which). CDR3 sequence reads: CASSPLGTSYGYTF. The CDR3 nucleotides read TGTGCCAGCAGCCCTCTCGGGACCAGCTATGGCTACACCTTC.